These 27 T cell receptor beta chains were all obtained from the same sample, sequenced in a study of T cells in Graves' hyperthyroidism and ophthalmopathy. TCR beta CDR3 regions were amplified from RNA. HTBI primers drove first-round RT-PCR of the TCR CDR3. TCRdb re-called the multiplex PCR reads through MiXCR, storing one row per CDR3 protein. Among under 700,000 distinct CDR3 sequences listed, around 15% were seen once. Sequenced sample: blood. The receptors here all came from a woman in her late teens or twenties with Graves' hyperthyroidism.

This clonotype occurred many times. The chain combines TRBV6-1 with TRBJ2-3, with 11 bases matching TRBD2. CDR3 length: 20 amino acids. V lost 5 bases, J lost 0 bases, and 16 bases stayed unmatched. Germline values: CDR1 MNHNS, CDR2 SASEGT. CDR3 protein: CASSFPTLAGEHVSTDTQYF. In nucleotides, the CDR3 is TGTGCCAGCAGTTTTCCCACACTAGCGGGGGAGCATGTTAGCACAGATACGCAGTATTTT.

V and J are TRBV29-1 and TRBJ2-2, with 10 bases that match TRBD2. The CDR3 totals 13 residues. With V trimmed by 6 bases and J by 5 bases, 3 bases remained unmatched. Germline CDR1 reads SQVTM; CDR2 reads ANQGSEA. This chain's CDR3 is CSVGTSETGELFF. The CDR3 DNA is TGCAGCGTGGGGACTAGCGAGACCGGGGAGCTGTTTTTT.

This clonotype came up a few times. The rearrangement uses TRBV6-4 and TRBJ1-2, with D hard to call. Per the germline V gene, CDR1 is MRHNA and CDR2 is SNTAGT. V lost 2 bases and J 0 bases, leaving 16 bases between the germline ends. This CDR3 spans 17 amino acids. The CDR3 DNA sequence: TGTGCCAGCAGTGACGACGGGGAAGCTGGGGCTAACTATGGCTACACCTTC. Translating it yields CASSDDGEAGANYGYTF.

Notes on this clonotype: This may be a read error: a much more frequent sequence differs by one nucleotide. V usage is TRBV7-2 and J usage is TRBJ2-7; 10 positions match TRBD1. The CDR3 has 19 residues. Germline values: CDR1 SGHTA, CDR2 FQGNSA. V trimming: 0 bases; J trimming: 5 bases; junction bases outside the gene matches: 16. The CDR3 region has the DNA TGTGCCAGCAGCTTAGCAGGGGGAGGACTGGGGACAGGGGCCGACGAGCAGTACTTC. Protein product: CASSLAGGGLGTGADEQYF.

This clonotype has only a few counts. The V call is TRBV5-1, the J call TRBJ2-2; 10 bases fit TRBD2. Losses at the gene ends were 2 bases for V and 6 bases for J; bases not matched to a gene: 7. The CDR3 spans 16 residues. Germline loops: CDR1 SGHRS, CDR2 YFSETQ. The CDR3 DNA is TGCGCCAGCAGCTTAAACAGCGGGAGGGCCTCCGGGGAGCTGTTTTTT. Translated: CASSLNSGRASGELFF.

CDR3 nucleotides: TGTGCCAGCAGTTTTGACTCACCGGCTGGGCAGTTCTTC. Residues: CASSFDSPAGQFF. This sequence joins TRBV27 and TRBJ2-1; D is uncertain. The V end lost 3 bases, the J end lost 12 bases, and 15 bases lay between the germline ends. This CDR3 contains 13 residues. Germline assignment: CDR1 MNHEY and CDR2 SMNVEV (reference sequence).

This clonotype showed up many times. The rearrangement links TRBV12-3 or TRBV12-4 to TRBJ2-1, with 10 bases that match TRBD2. V trimming: 2 bases; J trimming: 3 bases; junction bases outside the gene matches: 4. The CDR3 spans 16 residues. This CDR3 reads CASSLSGGADYNEQFF. The CDR3 region has the DNA TGTGCCAGCAGTTTAAGCGGGGGGGCTGACTACAATGAGCAGTTCTTC.

This clonotype was counted between two and nine times. A much larger clone is a single base away; this may be a read error. The chain joins TRBV28 to TRBJ2-5; TRBD1 is a possible D gene (5 bases). The germline gives CDR1 MDHEN, CDR2 SYDVKM. Trimming took 6 bases from V and 5 from J, leaving 10 bases between them. This CDR3 spans 12 amino acids. The CDR3 sequence: CASSSRVETQYF. CDR3 DNA sequence: TGTGCCAGCAGCAGCAGGGTGGAGACCCAGTACTTC.

This clonotype was found a few times. This sequence joins TRBV6-1 and TRBJ2-2; 7 nucleotides match TRBD1. The CDR3 extends over 15 amino acids. The germline V gene encodes CDR1 MNHNS and CDR2 SASEGT. V trimming: 5 bases; J trimming: 3 bases; junction bases outside the gene matches: 6. CDR3 in amino acids: CASSFRDSDTGELFF. The CDR3 nucleotides read TGTGCCAGCAGTTTCCGGGACAGTGACACCGGGGAGCTGTTTTTT.

This clonotype was seen only a few times. This chain joins TRBV28 and TRBJ2-7, with a tentative D call TRBD1 (6 bases). The CDR3 consists of 16 residues. Trimming cost V 4 bases and J 0 bases, with 16 bases left between them. CDR1 and CDR2 (germline): MDHEN, SYDVKM. The CDR3 bases are TGTGCCAGCAGTTCCGGAACAGGGATCAGCTCCTACGAGCAGTACTTC. This gives the protein CASSSGTGISSYEQYF.

This clonotype was detected a few times. This sequence joins TRBV7-8 and TRBJ1-4, with 9 bases matching TRBD1. J gave up 10 bases and V 1 base, and 4 bases lay outside the gene matches. The germline gives CDR1 SGHVS, CDR2 FQNEAQ. The CDR3 has 14 amino acids. The CDR3 DNA follows: TGTGCCAGCAGCTTAGGACAGGGGGTCGCAAAACTGTTTTTT. Amino acids: CASSLGQGVAKLFF.

This clonotype was recorded at least ten times. The chain is built from TRBV12-3 or TRBV12-4 and TRBJ2-1; 9 bases are shared with TRBD1. V lost 3 bases to trimming and J lost 6 bases; unmatched junction nucleotides: 9. The CDR3 runs 16 residues. CDR3 protein: CASSFSDRGALNEQFF. In DNA form, the CDR3 reads TGTGCCAGCAGTTTTTCTGACAGGGGGGCCCTCAATGAGCAGTTCTTC.

The rearrangement joins TRBV19 to TRBJ2-3, with D perhaps TRBD1 (6 bases). With 6 bases removed from V and 0 bases from J, the gap between germline ends came to 13 bases. There are 15 residues in the CDR3. CDR1 LNHDA and CDR2 SQIVND come from the germline V gene (reference sequence). The CDR3 bases are TGTGCCAGTAGCAACCCCGACAGGAGCACAGATACGCAGTATTTT. It encodes CASSNPDRSTDTQYF.

This clonotype was recorded a few times. J is TRBJ1-2 and V is TRBV7-8; TRBD1 agrees at 9 bases. Looked up from germline, CDR1 is SGHVS and CDR2 is FQNEAQ. V dropped 6 bases and J dropped 4; count of bases not matched to a gene: 9. This CDR3 spans 15 amino acids. The CDR3 sequence is CASRSGTGHSYGYTF. In nucleotides, the CDR3 is TGTGCCAGCAGATCCGGGACAGGGCATAGCTATGGCTACACCTTC.

This clonotype was detected many times. The J gene is TRBJ2-5, the V gene TRBV3-1, with TRBD2 matching 10 bases. This CDR3 is built from 18 residues. Germline V CDR1 and CDR2: LGHDT, YNNKEL (reference sequence). V lost 1 base, J lost 2 bases, and 10 bases stayed unmatched. The CDR3: CASSQGPIAGGPQETQYF. CDR3 in DNA: TGTGCCAGCAGCCAAGGTCCAATAGCGGGAGGACCACAAGAGACCCAGTACTTC.

This clonotype was observed at least ten times. V gene TRBV2 combines with J gene TRBJ2-7; 9 bases fit TRBD1. With V trimmed by 7 bases and J by 2 bases, 6 bases remained unmatched. Per the germline V gene, CDR1 is SNHLY and CDR2 is FYNNEI. The CDR3 is 14 amino acids. Here the CDR3 DNA reads TGTGCCAGCATAGTGGGACAGGGTGCCTACGAGCAGTACTTC. Translating it yields CASIVGQGAYEQYF.

This clonotype was found a few times. This sequence joins TRBV5-1 and TRBJ2-3; D is perhaps TRBD1 (6 bases). Germline CDR1 and CDR2: SGHRS and YFSETQ. With 5 bases removed from V and 0 bases from J, the gap between germline ends came to 10 bases. The CDR3 extends over 14 amino acids. The DNA for the CDR3 is TGCGCCAGCAGGGGACACCTTAGCACAGATACGCAGTATTTT. Translated, it gives CASRGHLSTDTQYF. The whole variable domain, remainder taken from reference TRBV5-1 and TRBJ2-3, is KAGVTQTPRYLIKTRGQQVTLSCSPISGHRSVSWYQQTPGQGLQFLFEYFSETQRNKGNFPGRFSGRQFSNSRSEMNVSTLELGDSALYLCASRGHLSTDTQYFGPGTRLTVL.

This clonotype was found many times. The chain carries TRBV5-4 and TRBJ1-2; the match to TRBD1 covers 11 bases. This CDR3 is built from 15 residues. Germline V lookup: CDR1 SGHNT, CDR2 YYREEE (reference sequence). V dropped 4 bases and J dropped 4; count of bases not matched to a gene: 6. The CDR3: CASSIGQGAFYGYTF. The CDR3 coding sequence is TGTGCCAGCAGCATCGGACAGGGGGCTTTCTATGGCTACACCTTC. The variable domain in full, completed from reference TRBV5-4 and TRBJ1-2, reads ETGVTQSPTHLIKTRGQQVTLRCSSQSGHNTVSWYQQALGQGPQFIFQYYREEENGRGNFPPRFSGLQFPNYSSELNVNALELDDSALYLCASSIGQGAFYGYTFGSGTRLTVV.

This clonotype was seen at least ten times. This sequence joins TRBV18 and TRBJ2-1; TRBD2 aligns across 12 bases. The CDR3 contains 16 residues. Germline CDR1 and CDR2: KGHSH and LQKENI. V lost 6 bases to trimming and J lost 2 bases; unmatched junction nucleotides: 5. In nucleotides, the CDR3 is TGTGCCAGCTCTGTACTAGCGGGAGGAACCTACAATGAGCAGTTCTTC. Translation gives CASSVLAGGTYNEQFF.

The V call is TRBV19, the J call TRBJ2-7; the D gene could be TRBD1 or TRBD2 (6 bases each). CDR1 LNHDA and CDR2 SQIVND come from the germline V gene (reference sequence). V lost 3 bases, J lost 3 bases, and 12 bases lay in between. The CDR3 runs 14 residues. Here the CDR3 reads CASSMGAGGYEQYF. CDR3 bases: TGTGCCAGTAGTATGGGGGCCGGGGGCTACGAGCAGTACTTC.

This clonotype was seen ten or more times. The chain couples TRBV2 to TRBJ2-7, with D unresolved. The CDR3 runs 11 residues. The germline V gene encodes CDR1 SNHLY and CDR2 FYNNEI. V lost 6 bases, J lost 7 bases, and 10 bases lay in between. In DNA form, the CDR3 reads TGTGCCAGCAGAGAGCAGGTGGAGCAGTACTTC. Its translation: CASREQVEQYF.

This clonotype was counted ten times or more. V usage is TRBV28 and J usage is TRBJ2-5, with no clear D. Trimming removed 2 bases at V and 4 bases at J, with 14 bases between. Germline V gene data show CDR1 as MDHEN and CDR2 as SYDVKM. The CDR3 extends over 15 amino acids. This CDR3 is CASSLTGSSGETQYF. CDR3 in DNA: TGTGCCAGCAGTTTAACCGGTTCCTCTGGAGAGACCCAGTACTTC. The full variable domain, rest sourced from reference TRBV28 and TRBJ2-5, is DVKVTQSSRYLVKRTGEKVFLECVQDMDHENMFWYRQDPGLGLRLIYFSYDVKMKEKGDIPEGYSVSREKKERFSLILESASTNQTSMYLCASSLTGSSGETQYFGPGTRLLVL.

The gene calls are TRBV5-4 and TRBJ2-1, with 9 nucleotides matching TRBD2. V shed 0 bases and J 6 bases; nucleotides not matched to a gene: 10. Per germline, CDR1 SGHNT and CDR2 YYREEE (reference sequence). The CDR3 has 17 amino acids. The CDR3 nucleotides are TGTGCCAGCAGCTTGGCAGTATTAGCGGGAGCAAGCAATGAGCAGTTCTTC. It is translated as CASSLAVLAGASNEQFF.

This clonotype was counted a few times. This chain joins TRBV9 and TRBJ2-5; 8 bases map to TRBD2. This CDR3 has 16 residues. Trimming took 4 bases from V and 1 from J; bases not matched to a gene: 9. CDR1 is SGDLS, CDR2 YYNGEE, per germline. The DNA of the CDR3 is TGTGCCAGCAGCTCTGGCGGGAGGATCATCCAAGAGACCCAGTACTTC. Translated: CASSSGGRIIQETQYF.

The chain couples TRBV10-1 to TRBJ2-5; TRBD2 aligns across 9 bases. Germline trimming cut 6 bases from V and 4 bases from J; bases unmatched to any gene: 15. Looked up from germline, CDR1 is WNHNN and CDR2 is SYGVQD (reference sequence). The CDR3 consists of 17 residues. The CDR3 DNA is TGCGCCAGCAGCCCCGGGACTAGCAGTCCAGGGGGAGAGACCCAGTACTTC. Protein: CASSPGTSSPGGETQYF.

This clonotype was observed a handful of times. Its ends do not fully match the called genes, so a read error is possible. The chain carries TRBV7-9 and TRBJ1-1, with 7 positions matching TRBD1. The CDR3 has 15 residues. Germline V gene lookup returns CDR1 SEHNR and CDR2 FQNEAQ (reference sequence). CDR3 DNA sequence: TGTACCAGCAGACCCAAACAGGGGCTTGCCACTGAAGCTTTCTTT. Encoded protein: CTSRPKQGLATEAFF.

The V call is TRBV7-9, the J call TRBJ2-3; 9 positions agree with TRBD1. The CDR3 totals 17 residues. The ends lost 5 bases at V and 0 bases at J; junction bases unmatched: 9. Looked up from germline, CDR1 is SEHNR and CDR2 is FQNEAQ (reference sequence). The CDR3 sequence: CASSQVWGQGSTDTQYF. In DNA, the CDR3 is TGTGCCAGCAGCCAAGTGTGGGGACAGGGCAGCACAGATACGCAGTATTTT. Full variable domain (remainder filled in from reference TRBV7-9 and TRBJ2-3): DTGVSQNPRHKITKRGQNVTFRCDPISEHNRLYWYRQTLGQGPEFLTYFQNEAQLEKSRLLSDRFSAERPKGSFSTLEIQRTEQGDSAMYLCASSQVWGQGSTDTQYFGPGTRLTVL.